This T cell receptor beta chain was documented in a study of blood T cell repertoires in COVID-19. On the study more broadly: Sites in the United States, Italy and Spain provided acute and convalescent COVID-19 samples. Nucleic acid was either cDNA or gDNA, and it came from T cells, B-cell-depleted T cells, or PBMCs.

Per the germline V gene, CDR1 is SGDLS and CDR2 is YYNGEE. Trimming stripped 3 bases from V and 2 bases from J, with 12 bases between. The CDR3 contains 14 residues. Only one count was recorded for this clone. In the original analysis: The authors estimated nucleated cell counts from reference gene primer amplification. The method was immunoSEQ multiplex PCR; TCRdb's version includes in-frame clones alone and lacks a portion of them. V and J calls and clone size are given by that table; D and trimming were obtained from the DNA. The table has some 180,000 clones, approximately 90% seen once; the top ten hold approximately 5.6%.

The specimen was peripheral blood. The gene calls are TRBV9 and TRBJ2-7; D is perhaps TRBD1 (6 bases). This clonotype was sampled from a man aged 35 to 55 with active or convalescent COVID-19. The CDR3 region is CASSATTGTYEQYF. As DNA, the CDR3 is TGTGCCAGCAGCGCTACAACAGGGACCTACGAGCAGTACTTC.